Listed below are T cell receptor beta chains from one sample, sequenced in a study of blood T cells in healthy people across ages. From the 5' RACE reads, TCRdb called clonotypes with MiXCR, one entry per CDR3 protein. The sample includes 500,000 to 650,000 distinct CDR3 sequences, over 25% of them seen just once. These data also formed part of another study, on T cells of mothers and their children.

Sequencing was carried out using blood. These receptors originate from a boy aged 2 to 10 in good health. CDR3s include the opening cysteine and the closing phenylalanine or tryptophan. A D gene is named only where the DNA matches it firmly. Size values are once, few and many counts, or a class for expanded clones, and some rows have none.

v_gene: TRBV13
d_gene: -
j_gene: TRBJ2-7
abundance: -
CDR3aa: CASSLGRKRLFGSYEQYF
CDR3nt: TGTGCCAGCAGCTTAGGCCGTAAGCGGCTCTTCGGATCCTACGAGCAGTACTTC

v_gene: TRBV3-1
d_gene: -
j_gene: TRBJ1-2
abundance: -
CDR3aa: CASSQVKDYERGGYTF
CDR3nt: TGTGCCAGCAGCCAAGTCAAGGACTACGAAAGGGGTGGCTACACCTTC

v_gene: TRBV5-5
d_gene: -
j_gene: TRBJ2-5
abundance: -
CDR3aa: CASSLAGANSPLETQYF
CDR3nt: TGTGCCAGCAGCTTGGCCGGGGCAAATTCTCCCTTAGAGACCCAGTACTTC

v_gene: TRBV29-1
d_gene: -
j_gene: TRBJ1-5
abundance: few
CDR3aa: CSVGGDGNQPQHF
CDR3nt: TGCAGCGTTGGGGGCGACGGGAATCAGCCCCAGCATTTT

v_gene: TRBV4-3
d_gene: TRBD2
j_gene: TRBJ2-5
abundance: -
CDR3aa: CASSPLGGRGETQYF
CDR3nt: TGCGCCAGCAGCCCCCTGGGAGGGAGAGGAGAGACCCAGTACTTC

v_gene: TRBV30
d_gene: TRBD1
j_gene: TRBJ1-2
abundance: few
CDR3aa: CAWSRGTAYGYTF
CDR3nt: TGTGCCTGGAGTAGGGGGACAGCTTATGGCTACACCTTC

v_gene: TRBV7-9
d_gene: -
j_gene: TRBJ2-1
abundance: -
CDR3aa: CASSSSGRLAYNEQFF
CDR3nt: TGTGCCAGCAGCTCAAGTGGACGGCTAGCCTACAATGAGCAGTTCTTC

v_gene: TRBV6-5
d_gene: -
j_gene: TRBJ1-3
abundance: few
CDR3aa: CASSYSQGVVDTIYF
CDR3nt: TGTGCCAGCAGTTACTCGCAAGGTGTGGTAGACACCATATATTTT

v_gene: TRBV6-5
d_gene: TRBD1
j_gene: TRBJ1-4
abundance: -
CDR3aa: CASSYSMSGGNEKLFF
CDR3nt: TGTGCCAGCAGTTACTCGATGTCAGGGGGTAATGAAAAACTGTTTTTT

v_gene: TRBV18
d_gene: -
j_gene: TRBJ1-5
abundance: -
CDR3aa: CASSQGHRVDQPQHF
CDR3nt: TGTGCCAGCTCCCAGGGGCACAGGGTGGATCAGCCCCAGCATTTT

v_gene: TRBV7-8
d_gene: -
j_gene: TRBJ2-7
abundance: -
CDR3aa: CASSFDPTVAGYEQYF
CDR3nt: TGTGCCAGCAGCTTTGATCCGACAGTGGCGGGGTACGAGCAGTACTTC

v_gene: TRBV10-3
d_gene: -
j_gene: TRBJ2-7
abundance: few
CDR3aa: CAISGILYEQYF
CDR3nt: TGTGCCATCAGCGGGATATTATACGAGCAGTACTTC

v_gene: TRBV2
d_gene: TRBD2
j_gene: TRBJ2-6
abundance: -
CDR3aa: CASKRGWLAGFPSGANVLTF
CDR3nt: TGTGCCAGCAAGAGGGGTTGGCTAGCGGGCTTCCCCTCTGGGGCCAACGTCCTGACTTTC

v_gene: TRBV20-1
d_gene: -
j_gene: TRBJ2-3
abundance: once
CDR3aa: CSARDRATGADTQYF
CDR3nt: TGCAGTGCTAGAGACAGGGCGACTGGTGCAGATACGCAGTATTTT

v_gene: TRBV25-1
d_gene: TRBD2
j_gene: TRBJ2-1
abundance: -
CDR3aa: CASRSGRGLNEQFF
CDR3nt: TGTGCCAGCCGTAGCGGGAGGGGTTTAAATGAGCAGTTCTTC

v_gene: TRBV5-5
d_gene: -
j_gene: TRBJ2-4
abundance: -
CDR3aa: CASSPPGDRAKNIQYF
CDR3nt: TGTGCCAGCAGCCCGCCGGGAGACAGAGCCAAAAACATTCAGTACTTC

v_gene: TRBV5-5
d_gene: -
j_gene: TRBJ2-7
abundance: -
CDR3aa: CASSSRHSTTLSYEQYF
CDR3nt: TGTGCCAGCAGCTCGCGTCATTCGACTACACTCTCCTACGAGCAGTACTTC

v_gene: TRBV14
d_gene: -
j_gene: TRBJ2-1
abundance: -
CDR3aa: CASSPLGGTGYNEQFF
CDR3nt: TGTGCCAGCAGCCCCCTTGGCGGGACCGGCTACAATGAGCAGTTCTTC

v_gene: TRBV19
d_gene: TRBD1
j_gene: TRBJ1-1
abundance: -
CDR3aa: CASSIVPGQGATFF
CDR3nt: TGTGCCAGTAGTATAGTTCCGGGACAGGGGGCAACTTTCTTT

v_gene: TRBV7-9
d_gene: -
j_gene: TRBJ2-1
abundance: -
CDR3aa: CASSFDETEYNEQFF
CDR3nt: TGTGCCAGCAGCTTCGATGAGACGGAGTACAATGAGCAGTTCTTC

v_gene: TRBV4-3
d_gene: -
j_gene: TRBJ2-7
abundance: -
CDR3aa: CASSQDQLSSYEQYF
CDR3nt: TGCGCCAGCAGCCAAGATCAACTGAGCTCCTACGAGCAGTACTTC

v_gene: TRBV5-1
d_gene: -
j_gene: TRBJ2-7
abundance: -
CDR3aa: CASSLGGFGEQYF
CDR3nt: TGCGCCAGCAGCTTAGGGGGATTTGGCGAGCAGTACTTC

v_gene: TRBV20-1
d_gene: -
j_gene: TRBJ1-2
abundance: -
CDR3aa: CSATRGESYGYTF
CDR3nt: TGCAGTGCCACCCGGGGGGAGTCCTATGGCTACACCTTC

v_gene: TRBV29-1
d_gene: TRBD1
j_gene: TRBJ1-4
abundance: many
CDR3aa: CSVRTGATTNEKLFF
CDR3nt: TGCAGCGTTAGGACAGGGGCTACAACTAATGAAAAACTGTTTTTT

v_gene: TRBV20-1
d_gene: TRBD2
j_gene: TRBJ2-3
abundance: -
CDR3aa: CSARDPSGNSGGTQYF
CDR3nt: TGCAGTGCTAGGGACCCTAGCGGGAACTCCGGGGGGACGCAGTATTTT

v_gene: TRBV7-2
d_gene: TRBD2
j_gene: TRBJ2-7
abundance: -
CDR3aa: CASSNPTSGSYGQYF
CDR3nt: TGTGCCAGCAGCAACCCGACTAGCGGATCCTACGGGCAGTACTTC

v_gene: TRBV20-1
d_gene: -
j_gene: TRBJ2-5
abundance: few
CDR3aa: CSARDLGWETQYF
CDR3nt: TGCAGTGCTAGAGATCTGGGTTGGGAGACCCAGTACTTC

v_gene: TRBV6-2/TRBV6-3
d_gene: -
j_gene: TRBJ2-5
abundance: -
CDR3aa: CASSRQLQETQYF
CDR3nt: TGTGCCAGCAGTCGACAACTCCAAGAGACCCAGTACTTC

v_gene: TRBV6-6
d_gene: TRBD1
j_gene: TRBJ2-5
abundance: -
CDR3aa: CASSSGGWETQYF
CDR3nt: TGTGCCAGCAGCTCAGGGGGCTGGGAGACCCAGTACTTC

v_gene: TRBV20-1
d_gene: TRBD2
j_gene: TRBJ2-5
abundance: -
CDR3aa: CSARAGGLRKETQYF
CDR3nt: TGCAGTGCTAGAGCGGGGGGGCTGAGGAAGGAGACCCAGTACTTC

v_gene: TRBV6-1
d_gene: -
j_gene: TRBJ1-1
abundance: few
CDR3aa: CASSPDLGTEAFF
CDR3nt: TGTGCCAGCAGTCCAGATCTAGGCACTGAAGCTTTCTTT

v_gene: TRBV30
d_gene: TRBD1
j_gene: TRBJ2-5
abundance: few
CDR3aa: CAWSVDRVGTQYF
CDR3nt: TGTGCCTGGAGTGTGGACAGGGTAGGGACCCAGTACTTC

v_gene: TRBV6-1
d_gene: -
j_gene: TRBJ2-5
abundance: -
CDR3aa: CASRSPGPRIQETQYF
CDR3nt: TGTGCCAGCAGATCACCCGGACCGAGAATCCAAGAGACCCAGTACTTC

v_gene: TRBV5-6
d_gene: -
j_gene: TRBJ2-1
abundance: -
CDR3aa: CASSLKSQGRYNEQFF
CDR3nt: TGTGCCAGCAGCTTGAAGAGTCAGGGGAGATACAATGAGCAGTTCTTC

v_gene: TRBV7-2
d_gene: TRBD2
j_gene: TRBJ2-1
abundance: -
CDR3aa: CASSKTSGFYNEQFF
CDR3nt: TGTGCCAGCAGCAAGACTAGCGGTTTCTACAATGAGCAGTTCTTC

v_gene: TRBV6-5
d_gene: -
j_gene: TRBJ2-7
abundance: few
CDR3aa: CASSRSVVRSYEQYF
CDR3nt: TGTGCCAGCAGCCGCTCGGTGGTAAGATCCTACGAGCAGTACTTC

v_gene: TRBV7-2
d_gene: -
j_gene: TRBJ1-3
abundance: -
CDR3aa: CASSFGQSGNTIYF
CDR3nt: TGTGCCAGCAGCTTCGGACAGTCTGGAAACACCATATATTTT

v_gene: TRBV6-9
d_gene: -
j_gene: TRBJ1-4
abundance: few
CDR3aa: CANEKLFF
CDR3nt: TGTGCTAATGAAAAACTGTTTTTT